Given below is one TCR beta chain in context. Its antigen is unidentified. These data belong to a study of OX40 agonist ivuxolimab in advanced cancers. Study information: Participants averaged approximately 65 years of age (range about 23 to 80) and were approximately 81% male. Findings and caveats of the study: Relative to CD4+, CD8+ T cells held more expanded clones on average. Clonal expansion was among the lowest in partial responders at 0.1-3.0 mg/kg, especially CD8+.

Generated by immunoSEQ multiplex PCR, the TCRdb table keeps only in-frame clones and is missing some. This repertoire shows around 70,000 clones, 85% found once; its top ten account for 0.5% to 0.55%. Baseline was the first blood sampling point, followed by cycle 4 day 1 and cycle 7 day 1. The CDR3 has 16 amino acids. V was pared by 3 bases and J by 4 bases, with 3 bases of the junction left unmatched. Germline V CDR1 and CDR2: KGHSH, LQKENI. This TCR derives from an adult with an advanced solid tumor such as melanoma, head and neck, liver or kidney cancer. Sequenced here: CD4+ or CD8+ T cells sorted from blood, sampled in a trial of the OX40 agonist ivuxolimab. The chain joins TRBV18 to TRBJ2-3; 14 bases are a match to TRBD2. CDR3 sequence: CASSPGLAGGSDTQYF. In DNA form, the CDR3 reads TGTGCCAGCTCACCCGGACTAGCGGGAGGTTCAGATACGCAGTATTTT.